Below, 22 T cell receptor beta chains from the same sample are listed, as sequenced in a study of blood T cells in healthy people across ages. Together with a sample-barcoded 5' primer, a J-beta primer mix was included in a second PCR lasting about 6 to 11 cycles. TCRdb re-called the 5' RACE reads through MiXCR, storing one row per CDR3 protein. Of about 940,000 distinct CDR3 sequences in the sample, about 44% are singletons; the top ten hold roughly 13%. Sequenced sample: blood. The receptors here all came from a man younger than 40 in good health.

This clonotype was counted a single time. The V call is TRBV5-5, the J call TRBJ2-1; 9 bases map to TRBD2. The CDR3 is 16 residues long. With 0 bases clipped from V and 7 bases from J, the junction kept 8 bases outside the gene matches. Germline-derived CDR1 and CDR2 are SGHKS and YYEKEE (reference sequence). Here the CDR3 reads CASSLVLRGGLNEQFF. In DNA, the CDR3 is TGTGCCAGCAGCTTGGTACTGCGGGGGGGCCTTAATGAGCAGTTCTTC.

Only a few counts were recorded for this clonotype. As DNA, the CDR3 is TGTGCCAGCAGCTTAGAAGGGAACAATTCACCCCTCCACTTT. This translates into CASSLEGNNSPLHF. The chain recombines TRBV7-9 with TRBJ1-6; D uncertain. The CDR3 runs to 14 residues. V lost 1 base and J 7 bases, leaving 8 bases between the germline ends. Germline loops: CDR1 SEHNR, CDR2 FQNEAQ (reference sequence). Supplemented by reference TRBV7-9 and TRBJ1-6, the full variable domain reads DTGVSQNPRHKITKRGQNVTFRCDPISEHNRLYWYRQTLGQGPEFLTYFQNEAQLEKSRLLSDRFSAERPKGSFSTLEIQRTEQGDSAMYLCASSLEGNNSPLHFGNGTRLTVT.

The chain uses TRBV20-1 and TRBJ2-7, with a tentative D call TRBD2 (5 bases). This CDR3 has 14 residues. The V and J ends lost 4 bases and 2 bases respectively, with 15 bases between them. CDR1 and CDR2 from the germline V gene are DFQATT and SNEGSKA (reference sequence). CDR3 protein: CSAIPIGNTYEQYF. The CDR3 DNA is TGCAGTGCTATCCCGATCGGGAATACCTACGAGCAGTACTTC.

This clonotype is a singleton in its sample. The chain's CDR3 is CASSPYSRSSSYNSPLHF. The CDR3 region has the DNA TGTGCCAGCAGCCCCTACAGCAGATCGAGCTCCTATAATTCACCCCTCCACTTT. The genes are TRBV9 and TRBJ1-6; no clear D gene. The CDR3 covers 18 residues. V lost 4 bases and J lost 0, with 17 bases in between. Germline CDR1 SGDLS, CDR2 YYNGEE.

In this sample, this clonotype turned up a few times. V is TRBV10-2 and J is TRBJ1-5; no firm D call. The V and J ends lost 3 bases and 2 bases respectively, with 8 bases between them. CDR3 length: 14 residues. Per the germline V gene, CDR1 is WSHSY and CDR2 is SAAADI. The CDR3 loop reads CASSDRQGNQPQHF. The CDR3 DNA follows: TGCGCCAGCAGTGATCGGCAGGGCAATCAGCCCCAGCATTTT.

In its sample, this clonotype was seen a few times. This rearrangement joins TRBV11-3 to TRBJ2-5; D perhaps matches TRBD2 (6 bases). The CDR3 consists of 14 residues. Per germline, CDR1 SGHNT and CDR2 YENEEA. V lost 3 bases, J lost 11 bases, and 19 bases lay in between. The CDR3 region has the DNA TGTGCCAGCAGCTTGGCATTGGGGCGGGATGAGCAGTACTTC. Amino acid sequence: CASSLALGRDEQYF.

The chain uses TRBV12-3 or TRBV12-4 and TRBJ1-2; 9 bases align to TRBD1. This CDR3 region has 15 residues. After removal of 5 bases from V and 5 bases from J, the junction contained 9 bases not matched to a gene. CDR3 DNA sequence: TGTGCCAGCAGTGGAGGCCGGGACAGGGATTATGGCTACACCTTC. It specifies CASSGGRDRDYGYTF.

The V call is TRBV25-1, the J call TRBJ2-3; maybe TRBD1 (6 bases). V was trimmed by 3 bases and J by 3 bases, leaving 13 bases between them. Germline V gene sequence: CDR1 MGHDK, CDR2 SYGVNS. The CDR3 extends over 15 amino acids. CDR3 residues: CASSDGGQGTDTQYF. Here the CDR3 DNA reads TGTGCCAGCAGTGATGGAGGCCAGGGGACAGATACGCAGTATTTT.

This clonotype was counted between two and nine times. The chain is built from TRBV9 and TRBJ2-3; 7 nucleotides line up with TRBD2. V gave up 0 bases and J gave up 8 bases; unmatched junction bases: 3. CDR1 is SGDLS and CDR2 is YYNGEE in the germline V gene. The length of the CDR3 is 13 residues. The chain's CDR3 is CASSVEGGPTQYF. In DNA, the CDR3 is TGTGCCAGCAGCGTAGAGGGAGGGCCTACGCAGTATTTT.

V gene TRBV5-1 combines with J gene TRBJ2-2; tentatively, D is TRBD1 (7 bases). This CDR3 contains 14 residues. Looked up from germline, CDR1 is SGHRS and CDR2 is YFSETQ. V lost 7 bases and J 6 bases, leaving 16 bases between the germline ends. CDR3 sequence: CASLTSGGSGELFF. CDR3 nucleotide sequence: TGCGCCAGCCTGACATCAGGGGGGTCCGGGGAGCTGTTTTTT. Variable domain in full (rest from reference TRBV5-1 and TRBJ2-2): KAGVTQTPRYLIKTRGQQVTLSCSPISGHRSVSWYQQTPGQGLQFLFEYFSETQRNKGNFPGRFSGRQFSNSRSEMNVSTLELGDSALYLCASLTSGGSGELFFGEGSRLTVL.

About this clonotype itself: This may stem from a read error, because a much larger clone lies one nucleotide away. The chain carries TRBV3-1 and TRBJ2-7, with D hard to call. The last part of the DNA fits TRBJ2-5 better; the J call may be wrong. Germline V lookup: CDR1 LGHDT, CDR2 YNNKEL (reference sequence). The CDR3 is 11 amino acids. The CDR3 here is CASSQGGTQYF. The CDR3, as DNA: TGTGCCAGCAGCCAAGGGGGGACCCAGTACTTC.

This sequence joins TRBV7-2 and TRBJ2-7; D is ambiguous. The CDR3 spans 14 residues. Germline lookup yields CDR1 SGHTA and CDR2 FQGNSA. Trimming removed 3 bases at V and 2 bases at J, with 11 bases between. Here the CDR3 DNA reads TGTGCCAGCAGCTTCGAACCGCCCACCTACGAGCAGTACTTC. Translating gives CASSFEPPTYEQYF.

The rearrangement links TRBV2 to TRBJ2-2; 8 positions agree with TRBD2. CDR1 is SNHLY, CDR2 FYNNEI, per germline. This CDR3 is 13 amino acids long. V lost 9 bases, J lost 7 bases, and 7 bases stayed unmatched. The CDR3 DNA sequence: TGTGCCAGTACCGGGACTAGTGTCGGGGAGCTGTTTTTT. Amino acids: CASTGTSVGELFF.

CDR3 bases: TGTGCCAGCAGCCACCTCTCAGCTAACTATGGCTACACCTTC. Protein: CASSHLSANYGYTF. The chain employs TRBV3-1 and TRBJ1-2, with D unclear. CDR1 LGHDT and CDR2 YNNKEL come from the germline V gene (reference sequence). This CDR3 spans 14 amino acids. V was pared by 3 bases and J by 0 bases, with 8 bases between.

The chain combines TRBV7-8 with TRBJ2-1; 12 bases line up with TRBD2. The CDR3 runs 17 residues. Germline V lookup: CDR1 SGHVS, CDR2 FQNEAQ. Losses at the gene ends were 5 bases for V and 7 bases for J; bases not matched to a gene: 12. The CDR3 loop reads CASSLLPLAGGRNEQFF. The CDR3 DNA reads as TGTGCCAGCAGCCTCCTCCCCCTAGCGGGGGGGCGGAATGAGCAGTTCTTC.

The gene calls are TRBV20-1 and TRBJ2-1, with 10 positions matching TRBD2. J gave up 3 bases and V 1 base, and 6 bases lay outside the gene matches. CDR3 length: 16 residues. Germline V gives CDR1 DFQATT, CDR2 SNEGSKA (reference sequence). The DNA of the CDR3 is TGCAGTGCTAGAGCGAGCGGGGGGGTGCTCTACAATGAGCAGTTCTTC. It specifies CSARASGGVLYNEQFF.

This chain joins TRBV28 and TRBJ2-7; tentative D call: TRBD1 (6 bases). The last part of the DNA fits TRBJ2-5 better; the J call may be wrong. CDR1 and CDR2 from the germline V gene are MDHEN and SYDVKM. The CDR3 has 13 residues. The CDR3 is CASSSTGYETQYF. As DNA, the CDR3 is TGTGCCAGCAGTTCAACAGGGTACGAGACCCAGTACTTC.

This clonotype was recorded many times. The rearrangement joins TRBV5-1 to TRBJ2-1; unclear D gene. V shed 3 bases and J shed 0 bases, with 10 bases lying between them. Germline CDR1 and CDR2: SGHRS and YFSETQ. This CDR3 is 15 amino acids long. The CDR3 is CASSSLSPSYNEQFF. The CDR3 coding sequence is TGCGCCAGCAGCTCTCTGTCCCCCTCCTACAATGAGCAGTTCTTC.

Here the CDR3 DNA reads TGTGCCAGCAGTTTAATAGGAAGGGACAAAAACATTCAGTACTTC. Its protein is CASSLIGRDKNIQYF. The chain recombines TRBV28 with TRBJ2-4; D unresolved. V dropped 2 bases and J dropped 3 bases, with 11 bases sitting between them. This CDR3 contains 15 residues. The germline gives CDR1 MDHEN, CDR2 SYDVKM. Combining the CDR3 with reference TRBV28 and TRBJ2-4 gives the whole variable domain DVKVTQSSRYLVKRTGEKVFLECVQDMDHENMFWYRQDPGLGLRLIYFSYDVKMKEKGDIPEGYSVSREKKERFSLILESASTNQTSMYLCASSLIGRDKNIQYFGAGTRLSVL.

The chain recombines TRBV6-5 with TRBJ2-7; tentatively, D is TRBD1 (5 bases). The CDR3 is 14 residues long. Germline loops: CDR1 MNHEY, CDR2 SVGAGI. Trimming pared 2 bases from V and 3 bases from J, leaving 11 bases between. The chain's CDR3 is CASSYASGNYEQYF. In nucleotides, the CDR3 is TGTGCCAGCAGTTACGCGTCAGGGAACTACGAGCAGTACTTC.

The table lists this clonotype with a few counts. The genes are TRBV11-2 and TRBJ2-1; no clear D gene. CDR1 is SGHAT and CDR2 is FQNNGV in the germline V gene. V shed 6 bases and J shed 6 bases, with 9 bases lying between them. The CDR3 spans 12 residues. DNA of the CDR3: TGTGCCAGCAGATGGGCGTTCAATGAGCAGTTCTTC. Translated: CASRWAFNEQFF.

The chain employs TRBV27 and TRBJ1-4, with 10 positions matching TRBD1. With V trimmed by 3 bases and J by 7 bases, 8 bases remained unmatched. The CDR3 is 16 amino acids. Germline V gene data show CDR1 as MNHEY and CDR2 as SMNVEV (reference sequence). The CDR3 is CASSLSPGQGIEKLFF. CDR3 sequence (DNA): TGTGCCAGCAGTTTGTCGCCGGGACAGGGGATTGAAAAACTGTTTTTT.